This is a list of T cell receptor beta chains from one sample in a study of CD8 T cells in Susac syndrome. TCRdb analysed the immunoSEQ multiplex PCR reads with MiXCR anew, one entry per CDR3 protein. The repertoire holds approximately 200,000 distinct CDR3 sequences, about 96% seen once, with under 0.095% in the top ten. Material for sequencing was CD4+ T cells from PBMCs. Receptors originate from a human donor with multiple sclerosis. Both conserved end residues are part of each CDR3. A D gene is named only where the DNA matches it firmly. Clone size is given for some rows only: seen once, a few or many times, or a class if the clone is expanded.

>TRBD1|once|TRBV25-1|TRBJ1-4
TGTGCCACCAGGGGGGCGGTCGATGAAAAACTGTTTTTT
CATRGAVDEKLFF
>TRBD1|.|TRBV12-3/TRBV12-4|TRBJ1-6
TGTGCCAGCAGTCCGCGACAGGGAAATTCACCCCTCCACTTT
CASSPRQGNSPLHF
>TRBD1|.|TRBV29-1|TRBJ2-7
TGCAGCGGGGGACAGGGGATGTACGAGCAGTACTTC
CSGGQGMYEQYF
>.|.|TRBV18|TRBJ2-3
TGTGCCAGCTCACCACCGCAGATTAGCACAGATACGCAGTATTTT
CASSPPQISTDTQYF
>TRBD2|.|TRBV10-3|TRBJ2-1
TGTGCCATCAGGTTGGGACTAGCGGGCAATGAGCAGTTCTTC
CAIRLGLAGNEQFF
>.|once|TRBV30|TRBJ2-3
TGTGCCTGGATCAGAGGGGGGAGCACAGATACGCAGTATTTT
CAWIRGGSTDTQYF
>TRBD2|.|TRBV9|TRBJ2-1
TGTGCCAGCAGCCGTACTAGCGGGGGGGCGAGGGACAATGAGCAGTTCTTC
CASSRTSGGARDNEQFF
>.|.|TRBV20-1|TRBJ2-5
TGCAGTGCTAGGGAAACCGGGACACCCCTTTACTTC
CSARETGTPLYF
>.|.|TRBV27|TRBJ1-1
TGTGCCAGCAGTCCCCGCGGGAGGAGTGAAGCTTTCTTT
CASSPRGRSEAFF
>TRBD1|.|TRBV7-9|TRBJ2-7
TGTGCCACCGCCACTGGACAGGGGCACGACGAGCAGTACTTC
CATATGQGHDEQYF
>.|.|TRBV12-3/TRBV12-4|TRBJ2-3
TGTGCCAGCAGTTATGACAGCACAGATACGCAGTATTTT
CASSYDSTDTQYF
>.|.|TRBV28|TRBJ2-7
TGTGCCAGCAGTTCCCACCAGGGCTACGAGCAGTACTTC
CASSSHQGYEQYF
>.|.|TRBV7-4|TRBJ2-7
TGTGCCAGCAGCTTAGACGGAATCTACGAGCAGTACTTC
CASSLDGIYEQYF
>.|once|TRBV10-3|TRBJ2-1
TGTGCCATAGCAAGGACCTACAATGAGCAGTTCTTC
CAIARTYNEQFF
>.|.|TRBV20-1|TRBJ2-7
TGCAGTGCACACCCCGCAGGGGCGCCATACGAGCAGTACTTC
CSAHPAGAPYEQYF
>.|.|TRBV27|TRBJ1-2
TGTGCCAGCAGTTCCTTCAGGACGCCTAACTATGGCTACACCTTC
CASSSFRTPNYGYTF
>TRBD1|.|TRBV20-1|TRBJ2-7
TGCAGTGCTAGAGTCCGACAGGGCTACGAGCAGTACTTC
CSARVRQGYEQYF
>.|.|TRBV19|TRBJ2-1
TGTGCCAGTAGTTTTTCTACCAGCTCCTACAATGAGCAGTTCTTC
CASSFSTSSYNEQFF
>.|.|TRBV25-1|TRBJ1-2
TGTGCCAGCAGTGACCCCCATGGCTACACCTTC
CASSDPHGYTF
>.|.|TRBV21-1|TRBJ1-5
TGTGCCAGCAGCCAGGGGCAGCCCCAGCATTTT
CASSQGQPQHF
>.|.|TRBV5-1|TRBJ2-4
TGCGCCAGCAGCTTGAACCAGGCAGCAAACATTCAGTACTTC
CASSLNQAANIQYF
>TRBD2|few|TRBV3-1|TRBJ2-5
TGTGCCAGCAGCTTCAGCGGGGCAGGAGAGACCCAGTACTTC
CASSFSGAGETQYF
>TRBD2|.|TRBV5-4|TRBJ2-1
TGTGCCAGCAGCTTGAGGCTAGCGGGAATGAATGAGCAGTTCTTC
CASSLRLAGMNEQFF
>.|.|TRBV2|TRBJ1-4
TGTGCCACTCAGCGAGGGATTAAGGAAAAACTGTTTTTT
CATQRGIKEKLFF
>.|.|TRBV7-2|TRBJ2-7
TGTGCCAGCAGCTTAGTGGCAGGGGCCTCCTACGAGCAGTACTTC
CASSLVAGASYEQYF
>.|.|TRBV7-9|TRBJ2-5
TGTGCCAGCAGCCAGCTGACCGGGCGGCGGACCCAGTACTTC
CASSQLTGRRTQYF
>TRBD1|.|TRBV3-1|TRBJ2-2
TGTGCCAGCAGCACAGGGGCGAGCGGGGAGCTGTTTTTT
CASSTGASGELFF
>TRBD2|.|TRBV7-3|TRBJ2-1
TGTGCCAGCAGCCAAAGACTAGCGGGGGGCAATGAGCAGTTCTTC
CASSQRLAGGNEQFF
>.|.|TRBV5-1|TRBJ2-1
TGCGCCAGCAGCTTTAGTGGGTTCCCGCCCAATGAGCAGTTCTTC
CASSFSGFPPNEQFF
>.|.|TRBV5-4|TRBJ2-4
TGTGCCAGCAGCTTGGCACACAAAAACATTCAGTACTTC
CASSLAHKNIQYF
>TRBD1|.|TRBV2|TRBJ2-7
TGTGCCGGGACAGGGTATGACGAGCAGTACTTC
CAGTGYDEQYF
>.|.|TRBV9|TRBJ2-2
TGTGCCAGCAGCTCCAGGGGGGACTCTCACACCGGGGAGCTGTTTTTT
CASSSRGDSHTGELFF
>TRBD1|.|TRBV28|TRBJ2-1
TGTGCCAGCAGGACCTGGGACAGGGAGCAGTTCTTC
CASRTWDREQFF
>TRBD1|.|TRBV9|TRBJ2-2
TGTGCCAGCAGCGCCCGGACAGGGTTTTGGAGTCGCCCCGGGGAGCTGTTTTTT
CASSARTGFWSRPGELFF
>TRBD1|.|TRBV11-3|TRBJ1-2
TGTGCCAGCAGCCGTGACAGGGGCACTGGCTACACCTTC
CASSRDRGTGYTF
>.|.|TRBV4-1|TRBJ2-3
TGCGCCAGCAGCCACCTGGACAACGAAAGAGATACGCAGTATTTT
CASSHLDNERDTQYF
>TRBD2|.|TRBV2|TRBJ2-3
TGTGCCAGCGCCTTAGGGCTAGCGGGAGGAACAGATACGCAGTATTTT
CASALGLAGGTDTQYF
>.|few|TRBV30|TRBJ2-2
TGTGCCTGGAGTTCTATGACAGTTACCGGGGAGCTGTTTTTT
CAWSSMTVTGELFF
>.|.|TRBV9|TRBJ2-1
TGTGCCAGCAGCCCTAGGGGCTCCTACAATGAGCAGTTCTTC
CASSPRGSYNEQFF
>.|.|TRBV24-1|TRBJ2-1
TGTGCCACCAGTGATCCCTCCCTGGTCGGGGAGCGGAATGAGCAGTTCTTC
CATSDPSLVGERNEQFF
>.|.|TRBV6-5|TRBJ2-3
TGTGCCAGCAGTTCCTCCGGCACAGATACGCAGTATTTT
CASSSSGTDTQYF
>.|.|TRBV5-1|TRBJ2-1
TGCGCCAGCACCATGAGCCAGAACGGTGAGCAGTTCTTC
CASTMSQNGEQFF
>.|.|TRBV3-1|TRBJ2-1
TGTGCCAGCAGCCAAGATAGCCCGCGGCAGTTCTTC
CASSQDSPRQFF
>TRBD2|.|TRBV2|TRBJ2-3
TGTGCCGCCTCCGGCCGGGGGACTAGCGTGGATACGCAGTATTTT
CAASGRGTSVDTQYF
>TRBD1|.|TRBV29-1|TRBJ2-1
TGCAGCGTTCGACAGGGGGTGGGATTCCCCTACAATGAGCAGTTCTTC
CSVRQGVGFPYNEQFF
>.|.|TRBV20-1|TRBJ2-7
TGCAGTGCTTTCCTTCCCTACGAGCAGTACTTC
CSAFLPYEQYF
>.|.|TRBV7-7|TRBJ2-5
TGTGCTAGCAGCCCGCGCCCCCAAGAGACCCAGTACTTC
CASSPRPQETQYF
>.|.|TRBV20-1|TRBJ2-3
TGCAGTGCGGTTGGTAGCACAGATACGCAGTATTTT
CSAVGSTDTQYF
>.|.|TRBV30|TRBJ2-7
TGTGCCTGGAGTAACCTTTACGAGCAGTACTTC
CAWSNLYEQYF
>TRBD2|.|TRBV30|TRBJ2-1
TGTGCCTGGAGTTATACTAGCGGCCACAATGAGCAGTTCTTC
CAWSYTSGHNEQFF
>.|.|TRBV11-2|TRBJ2-5
TGTGCCACCCTGACCCAGTACTTC
CATLTQYF
>TRBD1|.|TRBV7-9|TRBJ1-2
TGTGCCACGAAACACAGGGGGCTTGGGTATGGCTACACCTTC
CATKHRGLGYGYTF
>.|.|TRBV9|TRBJ2-1
TGTGCCAGCAGCGTAGAAGGGGGATACAATGAGCAGTTCTTC
CASSVEGGYNEQFF
>.|.|TRBV6-5|TRBJ2-6
TGTGCCAGCAGTTCGACATTTGCTGGGGCCAACGTCCTGACTTTC
CASSSTFAGANVLTF
>TRBD1|.|TRBV20-1|TRBJ2-5
TGCAGTGCTAGAAGGGACAGGTACTTC
CSARRDRYF
>.|.|TRBV5-1|TRBJ1-1
TGCGCCAGCGGAATTCAACCGGGACACTCGAACACTGAAGCTTTCTTT
CASGIQPGHSNTEAFF
>.|.|TRBV11-2|TRBJ1-1
TGTGCCAGCAGCTTCGACAGAATCACTGAAGCTTTCTTT
CASSFDRITEAFF
>TRBD2|.|TRBV6-2/TRBV6-3|TRBJ2-5
TGTGCCAGCAGAGACCCGCGGGGGGACTTACAAGAGACCCAGTACTTC
CASRDPRGDLQETQYF
>.|.|TRBV7-2|TRBJ1-6
TGTGCCACTGGGACTGGGAGCTCCTATAATTCACCCCTCCACTTT
CATGTGSSYNSPLHF